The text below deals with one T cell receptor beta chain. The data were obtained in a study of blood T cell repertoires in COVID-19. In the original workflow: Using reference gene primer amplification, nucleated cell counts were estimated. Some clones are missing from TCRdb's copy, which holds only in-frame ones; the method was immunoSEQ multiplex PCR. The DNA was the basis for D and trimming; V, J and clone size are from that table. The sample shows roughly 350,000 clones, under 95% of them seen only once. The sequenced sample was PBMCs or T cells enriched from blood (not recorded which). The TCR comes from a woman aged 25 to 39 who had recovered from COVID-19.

The CDR3 region has the DNA TGCGCCAGCAGCTTACTAGCGGACTCCTACAATGAGCAGTTCTTC. It codes for CASSLLADSYNEQFF. The V call is TRBV5-1, the J call TRBJ2-1; 8 bases map to TRBD2. V lost 2 bases and J lost 0; bases outside the gene matches: 1. The CDR3 sequence is 15 residues long. Germline V gene lookup returns CDR1 SGHRS and CDR2 YFSETQ.